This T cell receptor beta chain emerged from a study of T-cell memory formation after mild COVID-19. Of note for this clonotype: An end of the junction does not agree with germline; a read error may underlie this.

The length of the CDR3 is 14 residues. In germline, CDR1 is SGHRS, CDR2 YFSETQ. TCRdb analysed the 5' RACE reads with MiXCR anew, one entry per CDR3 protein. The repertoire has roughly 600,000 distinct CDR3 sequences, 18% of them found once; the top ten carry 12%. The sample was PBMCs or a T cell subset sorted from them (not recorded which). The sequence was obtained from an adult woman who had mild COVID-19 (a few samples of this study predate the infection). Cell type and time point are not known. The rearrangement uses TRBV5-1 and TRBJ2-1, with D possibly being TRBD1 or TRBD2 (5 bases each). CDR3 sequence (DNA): TGCGCCAGCAGCCCAAGGGACGGCTACGATGAGCAGTTCTTC. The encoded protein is CASSPRDGYDEQFF.